This record concerns one T cell receptor (beta chain) sequence. Its antigen is undetermined. The germline V gene has CDR1 SGHAT and CDR2 FQNNGV. With 3 bases removed from V and 3 bases from J, the gap between germline ends came to 12 bases. The CDR3 contains 14 residues. This sample stems from a study of PD-1 blockade in classical Hodgkin lymphoma. Using immunoSEQ multiplex PCR, the repertoire was profiled, and TCRdb retains in-frame clones only, with some absent. The sample has about 52,000 clones, about nine tenths seen once; the top ten hold 6% to 7.5%. The time point denotes: cycle 4 day 1 (C4D1), after 6 weeks of nivolumab. Patients all relapsed after autologous stem cell transplantation, and there was variation in brentuximab vedotin exposure. The study, taken as a whole, reports: Baseline TCR diversity was reportedly lower in newly diagnosed patients than healthy donors. Newly diagnosed patients and complete responders had comparable diversity at baseline. There was a significant rise in CD4+ TCR diversity by C4D1, with no such rise for CD8+.

This TCR was sampled from a human donor with classical Hodgkin lymphoma. The gene calls are TRBV11-2 and TRBJ2-7; no definite D call. Source: peripheral blood mononuclear cells (PBMCs), taken before the fourth cycle of nivolumab. CDR3 region: CASSFSLADYEQYF. CDR3 DNA sequence: TGTGCCAGCAGCTTCTCACTTGCAGACTACGAGCAGTACTTC.